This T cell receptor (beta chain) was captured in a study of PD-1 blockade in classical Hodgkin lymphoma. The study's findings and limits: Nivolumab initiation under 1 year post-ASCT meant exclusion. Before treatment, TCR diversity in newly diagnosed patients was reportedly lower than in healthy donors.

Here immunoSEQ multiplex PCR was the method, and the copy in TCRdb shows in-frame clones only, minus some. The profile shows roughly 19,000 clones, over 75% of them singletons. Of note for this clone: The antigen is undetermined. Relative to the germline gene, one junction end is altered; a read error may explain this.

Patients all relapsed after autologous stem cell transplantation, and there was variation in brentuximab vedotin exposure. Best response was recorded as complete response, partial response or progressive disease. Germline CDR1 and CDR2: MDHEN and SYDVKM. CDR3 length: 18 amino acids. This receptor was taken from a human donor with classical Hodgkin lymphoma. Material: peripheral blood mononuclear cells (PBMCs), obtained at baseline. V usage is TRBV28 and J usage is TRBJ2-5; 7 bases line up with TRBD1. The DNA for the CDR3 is TGTGCCAGCAGTTTACCGAGACAGGGCCCCGGGCTAAGTAGGAAGACGAACTTC. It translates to CASSLPRQGPGLSRKTNF.